The present entry profiles one T cell receptor (beta chain) with its context. Its matching antigen is unknown. CDR3 length: 14 amino acids. Trimming shortened V by 2 bases and J by 4 bases, and 12 bases separated the two germline ends. Germline V gene data show CDR1 as SGHRS and CDR2 as YFSETQ. Produced via immunoSEQ multiplex PCR; TCRdb's table is partial and in-frame only. The table shows around 170,000 clones, with 85% to 90% occurring only once. The data were taken from a study of cytomegalovirus exposure and HLA in healthy donors. General study points: Through in vitro validation, a few CMV-associated chains were shown to be specific for CMV antigens. Whilst most TCR sequences proved rare, a subset of public TCRs occurred across many donors.

This clonotype originated in a man younger than 35 in good health and CMV-seronegative. The chain joins TRBV5-1 to TRBJ1-2, with D perhaps TRBD1 (5 bases). The sequencing input was PBMCs. The CDR3 DNA reads TGCGCCAGCAGCTTTGGCAGGGAGGGCTATGGCTACACCTTC. Protein: CASSFGREGYGYTF.